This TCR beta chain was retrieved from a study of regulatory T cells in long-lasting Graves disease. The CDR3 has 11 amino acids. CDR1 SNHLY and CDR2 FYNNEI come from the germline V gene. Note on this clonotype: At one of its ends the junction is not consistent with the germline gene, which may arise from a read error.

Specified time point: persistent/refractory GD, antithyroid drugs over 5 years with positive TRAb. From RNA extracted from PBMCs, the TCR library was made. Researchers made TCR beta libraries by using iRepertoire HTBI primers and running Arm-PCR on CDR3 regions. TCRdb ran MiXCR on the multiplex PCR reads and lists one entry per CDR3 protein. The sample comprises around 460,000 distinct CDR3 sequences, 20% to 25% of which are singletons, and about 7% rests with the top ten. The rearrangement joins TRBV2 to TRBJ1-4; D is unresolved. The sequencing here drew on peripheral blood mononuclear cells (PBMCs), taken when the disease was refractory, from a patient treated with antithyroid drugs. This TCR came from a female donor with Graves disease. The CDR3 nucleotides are TGTGCCAGCAGTGAAGACGAAACACTGTTTTTT. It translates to CASSEDETLFF.